A selection of T cell receptor beta chains follows, all from one sample in a study of identical twins. TCRdb reprocessed the 5' RACE reads with MiXCR, giving one entry per CDR3 protein. In the table there are over 250,000 distinct CDR3 sequences, 9.5% of which are singletons. The data also belong to a second study, concerning yellow fever vaccine responses in identical twins.

Sequenced material: CD8+ T cells sorted from blood. These TCRs come from a woman under 30 in good health. Each CDR3 is given with its conserved first and last residue. Each record gives: J gene, V gene, CDR3 protein.

TRBJ2-3 | TRBV11-2 | CASSLLLARAEDTQYF
TRBJ2-7 | TRBV21-1 | CASNVKQGWDF
TRBJ1-2 | TRBV14 | CASSLDNIQGTGHLNYGYTF
TRBJ2-7 | TRBV27 | CASSSDLSYEQYF
TRBJ2-3 | TRBV30 | CAWTRDSTDTQYF
TRBJ2-5 | TRBV3-1 | CAINRDVRRETQYF
TRBJ2-7 | TRBV7-9 | CASSLDPYEQYF
TRBJ2-7 | TRBV7-6 | CASSNRDGPYEQYF
TRBJ2-1 | TRBV11-2 | CASSLIQRGPEQFF
TRBJ2-7 | TRBV7-2 | CASSKYLRGYEQYF
TRBJ2-3 | TRBV2 | CASIDYPLMNTQYF
TRBJ2-2 | TRBV29-1 | CSVEENTGELFF
TRBJ2-3 | TRBV2 | CASSERVDTDTQYF
TRBJ2-7 | TRBV29-1 | CSVWGDSSYEQYF
TRBJ2-1 | TRBV4-3 | CASSHPEGRGDWNEQFF
TRBJ2-2 | TRBV11-2 | CASSLTSGRSGELFF
TRBJ2-1 | TRBV29-1 | CSVEARGLPHNEQFF
TRBJ2-3 | TRBV7-9 | CASSLAGTTSTDTQYF
TRBJ2-3 | TRBV29-1 | CSVEGSAGGFTDTQYF
TRBJ2-4 | TRBV5-1 | CASSLEMVSVLAKNIQYF
TRBJ2-7 | TRBV6-2/TRBV6-3 | CASSYGRNEQYF
TRBJ2-7 | TRBV5-1 | CASSLFPGSESYEQYF
TRBJ2-7 | TRBV6-2/TRBV6-3 | CASSYLFGENEQYF
TRBJ2-7 | TRBV20-1 | CSARAQTDYLSYEQYF
TRBJ2-1 | TRBV5-1 | CASSTMERGSHNEQFF
TRBJ2-1 | TRBV12-3/TRBV12-4 | CASSLALAGAIEQFF
TRBJ2-3 | TRBV24-1 | CATRGQATDTQYF
TRBJ1-1 | TRBV10-3 | CAISETGRIPEAFF
TRBJ2-1 | TRBV7-9 | CASSSLQQGNEQFF
TRBJ2-2 | TRBV4-3 | CASSQVSFSPRTPGELFF
TRBJ2-7 | TRBV25-1 | CASSISRTGGPSYEQYF
TRBJ2-2 | TRBV2 | CASSERGTGELFF
TRBJ2-5 | TRBV12-3/TRBV12-4 | CASSSPGTSEQETQYF
TRBJ1-1 | TRBV9 | CASSYGQEAFF
TRBJ2-1 | TRBV11-2 | CASSDLAGGYNEQFF
TRBJ2-4 | TRBV4-1 | CASSHPLRHRGAKNIQYF
TRBJ2-3 | TRBV5-1 | CASSYTSGASDTQYF
TRBJ2-7 | TRBV11-2 | CASSSEAGGPDEQYF
TRBJ2-1 | TRBV20-1 | CSGGLASFGNEQFF
TRBJ2-1 | TRBV27 | CASSLAGTEQFF
TRBJ2-1 | TRBV2 | CASATARLGDFEQFF
TRBJ2-7 | TRBV29-1 | CSVVPRDRGEQYF
TRBJ1-2 | TRBV20-1 | CSARLSTDYGYTF
TRBJ1-5 | TRBV7-9 | CASSSFLTGQGNQPQHF
TRBJ2-1 | TRBV9 | CASSVPGLGYNEQFF
TRBJ2-7 | TRBV3-1 | CASSQDFRTYEQYF
TRBJ1-3 | TRBV25-1 | CASNGGNTIYF